Listed here are 25 T cell receptor beta chains from one sample, sequenced in a study of T cell responses to AZD1222 COVID-19 vaccine. Sequenced by immunoSEQ multiplex PCR; TCRdb stores in-frame clones only, minus some. The table includes some 120,000 clones, about 87% detected once. The sample here was peripheral blood, taken on day 0 of AZD1222 vaccination. The receptors derive from an adult in good health.

The CDR3: CASSDRTGGVGELFF. As DNA, the CDR3 is TGCGCCAGCAGCGACAGGACAGGGGGCGTCGGGGAGCTGTTTTTT. The gene calls are TRBV5-1 and TRBJ2-2; 11 nucleotides agree with TRBD1. V lost 4 bases to trimming and J lost 7 bases; unmatched junction nucleotides: 6. The germline V gene has CDR1 SGHRS and CDR2 YFSETQ. The CDR3 spans 15 residues.

The chain carries TRBV13 and TRBJ1-2; maybe TRBD1 (6 bases). Deletions cut 2 bases from V and 4 bases from J, with 11 bases between. Germline assignment: CDR1 PRHDT and CDR2 FYEKMQ (reference sequence). The CDR3 covers 14 residues. The CDR3 bases are TGTGCCAGCAGCTTAATGACAGGCGTCTATGGCTACACCTTC. Amino acid sequence: CASSLMTGVYGYTF.

The chain is built from TRBV2 and TRBJ2-7; 8 bases are shared with TRBD2. Trimming removed 5 bases from V and 3 bases from J; junction bases left unmatched: 6. Germline CDR1 and CDR2: SNHLY and FYNNEI. This CDR3 is built from 14 residues. In DNA form, the CDR3 reads TGTGCCAGCAGTCCCGGGACTAGTTTCTACGAGCAGTACTTC. It specifies CASSPGTSFYEQYF.

The rearrangement joins TRBV12-3 or TRBV12-4 to TRBJ1-5; D gene uncertain. Trimming pared 3 bases from V and 5 bases from J, leaving 5 bases between. CDR3 size: 12 residues. CDR3 DNA: TGTGCCAGCAGTTTCACCGATCAGCCCCAGCATTTT. Amino acid sequence: CASSFTDQPQHF.

The chain links TRBV4-2 to TRBJ2-5; 8 bases are a match to TRBD2. CDR3 length: 18 residues. Germline CDR1 LGHNA, CDR2 YNFKEQ. Germline trimming cut 0 bases from V and 2 bases from J; bases unmatched to any gene: 11. The CDR3 loop reads CASSQDLGRGAPQETQYF. The CDR3 region has the DNA TGTGCCAGCAGCCAAGATCTGGGGCGGGGGGCCCCTCAAGAGACCCAGTACTTC.

The chain has TRBV19 and TRBJ2-7; 8 nucleotides line up with TRBD1. The CDR3 runs 15 residues. J gave up 6 bases and V 3 bases, and 10 bases lay outside the gene matches. Germline-derived CDR1 and CDR2 are LNHDA and SQIVND (reference sequence). CDR3 sequence: CASSIHQGASVEQYF. The CDR3 coding sequence is TGTGCCAGTAGTATCCATCAGGGGGCGTCGGTCGAGCAGTACTTC.

The chain carries TRBV4-1 and TRBJ1-2; perhaps TRBD1 as D (5 bases). CDR3 length: 17 amino acids. Germline V gives CDR1 MGHRA, CDR2 YSYEKL. V lost 1 base and J 8 bases, leaving 23 bases between the germline ends. CDR3 sequence: CASSQGPGTQSGVGYTF. The CDR3 DNA is TGCGCCAGCAGCCAAGGGCCCGGGACTCAAAGTGGTGTGGGCTACACCTTC.

The CDR3 sequence: CASTRDSLTQYF. The CDR3 nucleotides read TGTGCCAGCACCAGGGACAGCCTAACCCAGTACTTC. The rearrangement joins TRBV12-3 or TRBV12-4 to TRBJ2-5; 7 bases fit TRBD1. This CDR3 comprises 12 residues. The V segment lost 7 bases and the J segment 8 bases; nucleotides outside the gene matches: 7.

This chain links TRBV7-2 with TRBJ2-1, with D uncertain. There are 15 residues in the CDR3. Trimming pared 2 bases from V and 2 bases from J, leaving 10 bases between. Germline CDR1 reads SGHTA; CDR2 reads FQGNSA. This chain's CDR3 is CASSLSTATYNEQFF. The CDR3 coding sequence is TGTGCCAGCAGCTTATCGACGGCTACCTACAATGAGCAGTTCTTC. Variable domain in full (rest from reference TRBV7-2 and TRBJ2-1): GAGVSQSPSNKVTEKGKDVELRCDPISGHTALYWYRQSLGQGLEFLIYFQGNSAPDKSGLPSDRFSAERTGGSVSTLTIQRTQQEDSAVYLCASSLSTATYNEQFFGPGTRLTVL.

The chain couples TRBV9 to TRBJ2-7; 7 bases map to TRBD2. The CDR3 is made up of 15 amino acids. The trim removed 0 bases at V and 3 bases at J, leaving 6 bases unmatched. Germline V lookup: CDR1 SGDLS, CDR2 YYNGEE. CDR3 loop: CASSVEGGGVYEQYF. The CDR3 bases are TGTGCCAGCAGCGTAGAGGGCGGGGGTGTCTACGAGCAGTACTTC.

The rearrangement links TRBV29-1 to TRBJ2-7, with 9 bases fitting TRBD1. J was trimmed by 2 bases and V by 4 bases; bases with no gene match: 9. The CDR3 spans 15 residues. In germline, CDR1 is SQVTM, CDR2 ANQGSEA. The CDR3 DNA reads TGCAGCGTTGGGGGGGGACAGGGCGGCGCCTACGAGCAGTACTTC. Protein sequence: CSVGGGQGGAYEQYF.

This sequence joins TRBV19 and TRBJ2-7, with 8 bases that match TRBD2. Germline CDR1 reads LNHDA; CDR2 reads SQIVND (reference sequence). J was trimmed by 3 bases and V by 3 bases; bases with no gene match: 7. The CDR3 runs to 15 residues. The CDR3 here is CASSIGLAPRYEQYF. In DNA form, the CDR3 reads TGTGCCAGTAGTATCGGACTAGCTCCCCGCTACGAGCAGTACTTC.

This clone was counted a single time. V and J are TRBV5-1 and TRBJ1-2, with D possibly being TRBD1 (6 bases). The CDR3 spans 15 residues. Per germline, CDR1 SGHRS and CDR2 YFSETQ. The V and J ends lost 2 bases and 2 bases respectively, with 13 bases between them. The CDR3 protein is CASSFGDTSNYGYTF. The CDR3 bases are TGCGCCAGCAGCTTCGGGGACACTTCGAACTATGGCTACACCTTC.

The table lists this clone with a few counts. This rearrangement joins TRBV6-5 to TRBJ2-3; 9 nucleotides match TRBD1. The CDR3 runs to 13 residues. Per the germline V gene, CDR1 is MNHEY and CDR2 is SVGAGI. After removal of 11 bases from V and 4 bases from J, the junction contained 7 bases not matched to a gene. The CDR3 coding sequence is TGTGCCGGGCGGGACAGGGACGCAGATACGCAGTATTTT. Translated, it gives CAGRDRDADTQYF.

The chain recombines TRBV11-2 with TRBJ1-1; no firm D call. CDR3 size: 14 residues. Trimming removed 2 bases at V and 0 bases at J, with 7 bases between. CDR1 SGHAT and CDR2 FQNNGV come from the germline V gene. The CDR3 loop reads CASSLRTVNTEAFF. DNA for the CDR3: TGTGCCAGCAGCTTAAGGACGGTGAACACTGAAGCTTTCTTT.

The V call is TRBV10-2, the J call TRBJ1-1; perhaps TRBD1 as D (5 bases). Germline V gene data show CDR1 as WSHSY and CDR2 as SAAADI. V lost 6 bases, J lost 3 bases, and 17 bases lay in between. The CDR3 consists of 15 residues. The CDR3 sequence: CASSGTILTYTEAFF. The CDR3 DNA sequence: TGCGCCAGCAGCGGGACCATCCTGACTTACACTGAAGCTTTCTTT.

The chain carries TRBV5-1 and TRBJ2-3; TRBD2 aligns across 8 bases. Germline values: CDR1 SGHRS, CDR2 YFSETQ. The CDR3 loop spans 15 amino acids. V shed 5 bases and J 3 bases; nucleotides not matched to a gene: 8. CDR3 in amino acids: CASSPGLGETDTQYF. The DNA of the CDR3 is TGCGCCAGCAGTCCGGGACTAGGGGAAACAGATACGCAGTATTTT.

The J gene is TRBJ2-1, the V gene TRBV10-3; 9 bases are shared with TRBD2. CDR3 size: 15 residues. Germline lookup yields CDR1 ENHRY and CDR2 SYGVKD. V shed 7 bases, J shed 5 bases, and the junction held 9 bases outside the gene matches. The CDR3 sequence is CAIKAGGGADNEQFF. CDR3 nucleotides: TGTGCCATCAAGGCTGGCGGGGGGGCCGACAATGAGCAGTTCTTC.

The V gene is TRBV24-1, the J gene TRBJ2-1, with 7 bases fitting TRBD2. Germline V CDR1 and CDR2: KGHDR, SFDVKD. After removal of 4 bases from V and 6 bases from J, the junction contained 5 bases not matched to a gene. This CDR3 has 14 amino acids. CDR3 sequence reads: CATSEPSGPNEQFF. The CDR3, as DNA: TGTGCCACCAGTGAACCTAGCGGCCCCAATGAGCAGTTCTTC.

This clone was recorded once. J is TRBJ1-2 and V is TRBV27; D uncertain. The CDR3 consists of 11 residues. Germline lookup yields CDR1 MNHEY and CDR2 SMNVEV (reference sequence). Between the trimmed V and J ends, which lost 10 bases and 7 bases, there was a span of 13 bases. The CDR3 nucleotides are TGTGCCACCCAGTGGGGAAGTGGCTACACCTTC. Protein sequence: CATQWGSGYTF.

This chain joins TRBV28 and TRBJ1-5; D might be TRBD1 (5 bases). The CDR3 is made up of 15 amino acids. V was trimmed by 6 bases and J by 0 bases, leaving 12 bases between them. The germline gives CDR1 MDHEN, CDR2 SYDVKM. The CDR3 region has the DNA TGTGCCAGCAGCTGGCAAGGGGCTAGCAATCAGCCCCAGCATTTT. This translates into CASSWQGASNQPQHF.

In its sample, this clone was seen once. The chain recombines TRBV4-3 with TRBJ2-5; TRBD1 might be the D (5 bases). The V end was cut by 3 bases, the J end by 5 bases, with 13 bases between. The CDR3 loop spans 14 amino acids. Germline V lookup: CDR1 LGHNA, CDR2 YSLEER. Here the CDR3 DNA reads TGCGCCAGCAGCCAGGGGTCAGGGATGGAGACCCAGTACTTC. Translation gives CASSQGSGMETQYF.

This clone was observed once. The chain employs TRBV13 and TRBJ1-6; D gene ambiguous. Between the trimmed V and J ends, which lost 4 bases and 8 bases, there was a span of 9 bases. Germline V lookup: CDR1 PRHDT, CDR2 FYEKMQ (reference sequence). This CDR3 spans 13 amino acids. In DNA, the CDR3 is TGTGCCAGCAGCTCCCGACGTGATTCACCCCTCCACTTT. This encodes CASSSRRDSPLHF. Drawing the rest from reference TRBV13 and TRBJ1-6, the complete variable domain is AAGVIQSPRHLIKEKRETATLKCYPIPRHDTVYWYQQGPGQDPQFLISFYEKMQSDKGSIPDRFSAQQFSDYHSELNMSSLELGDSALYFCASSSRRDSPLHFGNGTRLTVT.

The rearrangement links TRBV9 to TRBJ1-2, with D perhaps TRBD1 (6 bases). The germline CDR1 and CDR2 sequences are SGDLS and YYNGEE. CDR3 length equals 14 residues. V lost 4 bases, J lost 4 bases, and 14 bases lay in between. The CDR3 DNA sequence: TGTGCCAGCAGCCCAGCGGGGGCGATCTATGGCTACACCTTC. Translated, it gives CASSPAGAIYGYTF. Full variable domain (rest looked up from reference TRBV9 and TRBJ1-2): DSGVTQTPKHLITATGQRVTLRCSPRSGDLSVYWYQQSLDQGLQFLIQYYNGEERAKGNILERFSAQQFPDLHSELNLSSLELGDSALYFCASSPAGAIYGYTFGSGTRLTVV.

This chain connects TRBV6-4 to TRBJ1-1, with unresolved D. Trimming took 4 bases from V and 1 from J, leaving 7 bases between them. Germline CDR1 and CDR2: MRHNA and SNTAGT. The CDR3 sequence is 13 residues long. CDR3: CASSVHKNTEAFF. The CDR3 DNA is TGTGCCAGCAGTGTGCACAAGAACACTGAAGCTTTCTTT.